One T cell receptor (beta chain) is described in this entry. In this sample, this clonotype turned up many times. Its antigen specificity is not known. No much larger clonotype is one base removed from it; base qualities were not supplied. The sample originates from a study of tumor-infiltrating lymphocytes in primary liver carcinoma (dated by TCRdb to the late 2010s). For the wider study: Hepatocellular carcinoma (four) or combined HCC and intrahepatic cholangiocarcinoma (one) was present in the five patients, who were three men and two women aged 30 to 69 years. A total of some 35 specimens from 5 patients underwent TCRbeta repertoire sequencing, comprising roughly 25 tumor regions, 5 adjacent noncancerous liver tissues and 5 peripheral blood samples. The study combined TCRbeta repertoire sequencing, expression microarrays and whole-exome sequencing across five regions of each liver tumor, with adjacent normal tissue and blood. High reproducibility was observed for the technical replicate repertoires, with mean shared-clone rates around 0.9 and correlation coefficients above 0.98. Each sample produced about 3.5 to 8 million productive TCRbeta reads, and read depth showed no significant difference between tissue types. The five patients had tumors of stage T1-T3 N0M0, with maximum diameters ranging from about 4 to 11 cm. Agilent mRNA microarray profiling was performed on the roughly 25 tumor region samples to relate TCRbeta repertoire diversity to the local molecular phenotype.

TCRbeta-specific cDNA was reverse-transcribed from 500 ng total RNA using a constant-region primer and ProtoScript II reverse transcriptase. TCRbeta libraries were built with three nested multiplex PCR rounds, a slightly modified ARM-PCR procedure. Multiplex TRBV1-TRBV30 forward primers and a Cbeta reverse primer were used in the first two PCR rounds, each of which was run for 10 cycles. Sample barcodes and Illumina adapters were attached in a final 25-cycle PCR using Deep VentR polymerase. Before sequencing, amplicons of 200-500 bp were purified from gel using a QIAquick gel extraction kit. The TCRbeta amplicons were sequenced with 250-bp paired-end reads on an Illumina HiSeq 2500. Per the source publication's procedure: Trimmomatic v0.33 was used to quality-trim the reads, and FLASH v1.2.11 was used to merge paired reads so that full CDR3 sequences could be recovered. MiGEC v1.2.1b assigned V, D and J germline segments to the rearranged TCRbeta sequences. Clonotype statistics, along with Shannon-Wiener diversity indices, were calculated using VDJtools v1.0.0. To reduce sampling bias, subsequent analyses other than the diversity analysis used only the 250 most abundant clonotypes in each sample. Using fastp at Q25 and MiXCR, TCRdb reprocessed the public reads and kept productive beta chains. Rows matching on CDR3 protein sequence are summarized as one entry with the most common DNA and genes. TCRdb, not the authors, supplied the V and J calls. Here the sample has 80,000 or so distinct CDR3 sequences; about 64% occur a single time. Of the sample, roughly 13% is held by the ten largest clones.

Overall results and qualifications from the work: Only about 7.5-25% of top clones were present in all five regions of a tumor, suggesting spatial heterogeneity of tumor-infiltrating T cells. The study included only five or six patients, and the authors note findings should be validated in a larger study. Pairs of tumor regions showed greater repertoire overlap (mean around 35%) than tumor-adjacent pairs (approximately 17%) or tumor-blood pairs (around 15%), which is consistent with antigen-driven expansion. The top 250 clones made up a significantly larger repertoire fraction in tumors than in blood (p = 0.039). Because the samples were bulk and unsorted, CD4+ and CD8+ T cell repertoires could not be compared. Because sequencing covered only the TCR beta chain and unpaired alpha chains were not captured, true repertoire diversity is likely underestimated.

Without any cell sorting, total RNA and DNA were co-extracted from about 20-30 mg of bulk tissue using the AllPrep DNA/RNA mini kit. Between November 2015 and 2016, about 5 patients in China with histopathologically diagnosed primary liver carcinoma had their tumors surgically resected. Patients had chronic HBV infection and were treatment-naive at sampling. Five spatially separated regions were sampled from each tumor: the superior, inferior, left-lateral and right-lateral poles, plus the tumor centre. Histology showed that every tumor sample contained more than 80% viable tumor cells. Fresh tumor and adjacent tissue pieces were bisected, with one half stored in RNAlater at -80 degrees C and the other half sent for histology. The CDR1 and CDR2 encoded by the germline V gene are SGHDT and YYEEEE. V loses 1 base, J loses 4 bases, and the germline ends lie 14 bases apart. The CDR3 goes from the cysteine to the phenylalanine over 15 residues. The sequence is cut down to CDR3 DNA, 45 bases in frame from base 1.

The V and J segments used are TRBV5-6 and TRBJ1-1; no D gene is confidently identified. The sequence was collected from a woman aged 55 to 70 with primary liver carcinoma and hepatitis B virus infection. The sample taken for sequencing was liver tumor tissue from sampling region 4. The cell subset or site label, as the study defines it: tumor region T4, right-lateral pole. The DNA sequence is as follows: TGTGCCAGCAGCTTGCGCTTTACACGACTCACTGAAGCTTTCTTT. This encodes CASSLRFTRLTEAFF.